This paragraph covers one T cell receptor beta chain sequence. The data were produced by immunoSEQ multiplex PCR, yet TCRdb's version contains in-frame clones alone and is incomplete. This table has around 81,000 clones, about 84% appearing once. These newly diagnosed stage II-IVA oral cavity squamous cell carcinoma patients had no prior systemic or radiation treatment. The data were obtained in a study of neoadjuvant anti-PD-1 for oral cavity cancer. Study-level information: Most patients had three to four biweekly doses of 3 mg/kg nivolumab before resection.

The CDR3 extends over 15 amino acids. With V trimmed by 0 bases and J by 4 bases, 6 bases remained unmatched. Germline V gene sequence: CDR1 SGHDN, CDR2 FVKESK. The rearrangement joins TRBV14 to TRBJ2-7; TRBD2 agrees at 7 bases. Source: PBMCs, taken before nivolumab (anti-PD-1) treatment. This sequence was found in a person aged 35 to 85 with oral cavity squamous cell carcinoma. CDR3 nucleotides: TGTGCCAGCAGCCAAGATACGGGGGGAGGGTACGAGCAGTACTTC. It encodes CASSQDTGGGYEQYF.